The TCR beta chain under discussion was sequenced for a study of T cell clonality in common variable immunodeficiency. Study outcomes and limitations: TCRbeta clonality was increased in CVID versus healthy controls. Fewer deletions and N-nucleotide insertions were reportedly seen in common variable immunodeficiency TCR beta sequences. The cause of increased CVID clonality remains unclear without subpopulation sequencing. Shared TCRbeta clones were fewer between CVID subjects than controls.

This clone turned up a few times. The antigen is undetermined. The read falls 3 residues short of the CDR3 end, and the missing part is taken from the germline J gene. CVID and control samples used equivalent genomic DNA input. The table came from immunoSEQ multiplex PCR; TCRdb's copy has only in-frame clones and leaves some out. The sample includes 10,000 to 12,000 clones, none of them occurring once. Germline CDR1 and CDR2: KGHSH and LQKENI. The length of the CDR3 is 15 residues. V dropped 3 bases and J dropped 1 base, with 12 bases sitting between them. The TCR was taken from a human donor with common variable immunodeficiency. The J gene is TRBJ2-5, the V gene TRBV18; a possible D gene is TRBD2 (5 bases). Sequenced input: peripheral blood mononuclear cells. The part of the CDR3 DNA that was read is TGTGCCAGCTCACCGGAGCGGACCACCCAAGAGACC. Translation: CASSPERTTQET. From start to end, the CDR3 is CASSPERTTQETQYF.